The TCR beta chain described here comes from a study of cytomegalovirus exposure and HLA in healthy donors. Study-level results: Most observed TCR sequences were rare, whereas some public TCRs were detected in many donors.

As regards this clone: Its antigen remains unknown.

Sequencing was performed with immunoSEQ multiplex PCR; in TCRdb, only in-frame clones are kept and a portion is missing. Among around 91,000 clones listed, roughly 92% were seen once. The sample taken for sequencing was PBMCs. This TCR was sampled from a woman younger than 45 in good health and CMV-seropositive.

CDR3 protein: CASSSGTGARETQYF. CDR3 sequence (DNA): TGTGCCAGCAGCTCCGGGACAGGGGCCCGGGAGACCCAGTACTTC. V is TRBV7-9 and J is TRBJ2-5; 10 positions agree with TRBD1. The CDR3 covers 15 residues. Germline V gives CDR1 SEHNR, CDR2 FQNEAQ (reference sequence). Trimming took 4 bases from V and 5 from J; bases not matched to a gene: 7. Filled out from reference TRBV7-9 and TRBJ2-5, the complete variable domain reads DTGVSQNPRHKITKRGQNVTFRCDPISEHNRLYWYRQTLGQGPEFLTYFQNEAQLEKSRLLSDRFSAERPKGSFSTLEIQRTEQGDSAMYLCASSSGTGARETQYFGPGTRLLVL.